The T cell receptor beta chain under discussion was sequenced for a study of blood T cell repertoires in COVID-19. Germline assignment: CDR1 SGHVS and CDR2 FQNEAQ. The trim removed 3 bases at V and 6 bases at J, leaving 5 bases unmatched. This CDR3 comprises 13 residues. The method was immunoSEQ multiplex PCR; TCRdb's version includes in-frame clones alone and lacks a portion of them. Of a few hundred thousand clones in the sample, approximately 87% were seen once. The receptor was derived from a woman in her thirties or forties who had recovered from COVID-19. The chain employs TRBV7-8 and TRBJ2-7, with 7 bases matching TRBD1. The specimen was PBMCs or T cells enriched from blood (not recorded which). As DNA, the CDR3 is TGTGCCAGCAGCTTTAGCAGGGACAGCGAGCAGTACTTC. The encoded protein is CASSFSRDSEQYF.